This TCR beta chain was sequenced in a study of CD8+CD57+ T cells in acquired aplastic anemia (dated by TCRdb to 2016 to 2019). Background on the whole study: Extracted DNA from sorted CD4+ and CD8+ cells averaged around 3.5 ug, ranging from roughly 0.2 to 30 ug. CD8+CD57+ expansion was defined as frequency above the mean frequency observed in healthy subjects. What the authors observed across the whole study: Around 28 CD8+ CDR3 sequences were found to be shared between patients and controls, but these sequences appeared to be highly expressed in patients and within the immunodominant clones of the patients. No significant difference in CD8+ Simpson's diversity was found between patients and healthy controls (P=0.060).

Reading the germline V gene (reference sequence) gives CDR1 DFQATT and CDR2 SNEGSKA. The CDR3, from cysteine to phenylalanine, totals 12 residues. Here the CDR3 DNA is all that survives: 36 bases in frame from base 1. Trimming takes 3 bases from V and 8 bases from J, and the germline ends sit 11 bases apart. Genomic DNA was used as template for profiling of TCR beta VDJ combinations and CDR3 sequences. TCR repertoire sequencing was run on an Illumina HiSeq 2000. The authors processed their data as follows. Repertoire assessment relied on Simpson's diversity index, CDR3 size and DJ length profiles, and TRBV/TRBJ rearrangement plots. The most abundant DNA sequence in the deep sequencing data was defined as the immunodominant clone. CDR3 amino acid sequences were screened for sharing across subjects and compared with published repertoires and the VDJdb database. TCRdb passed the public sequencing reads through fastp at Q25 and MiXCR, retaining productive beta sequences. Duplicate CDR3 protein sequences are folded into a single record with the most common DNA and genes. TCRdb, not the authors, supplied the V and J calls. The sample has over 150,000 distinct CDR3 sequences on record, about 64% of them singletons. The top ten clonotypes cover 35% to 50% of the sample.

In its sample, this clonotype was seen once. Its antigen is still unknown. Per-nucleotide qualities are absent, and no much larger clonotype sits a single base away. Evidence from one read is weak. The patients picked for sequencing were ones in whom flow cytometry had shown an expansion of CD8+CD57+ cells. Every patient had severe acquired aplastic anemia, diagnosed using the International Study of Aplastic Anemia and Agranulocytosis and Camitta criteria. At the time blood was sampled, none of the patients had received any therapy. In the study, sorted CD4+ and CD8+ blood T cells from patients with severe aplastic anemia and from healthy subjects underwent deep sequencing of TCR repertoires. Patients were enrolled in the USA under clinicaltrials.gov protocols 00001620, 01623167, 00001397, 00071045, 00081523 and 00961064. Ficoll-Paque density gradient centrifugation was used to isolate peripheral blood mononuclear cells. Before DNA extraction, CD4+ and CD8+ T cells were sorted by FACS or by magnetic beads.

The sequenced sample was sorted CD4+, CD8+, or CD8+CD57+ T cells (not recorded which) from PBMCs. The receptor's source is a human donor with aplastic anemia. Recombination linked TRBV20-1 to TRBJ1-3, with the D gene too uncertain to name. The CDR3 here reads CSARGPYDTIYF. The sequenced DNA: TGCAGTGCTAGGGGCCCATACGACACCATATATTTT.